These T cell receptor beta chains were read from a single sample in a study of blood T cells in healthy people across ages. From the 5' RACE reads, TCRdb called clonotypes with MiXCR, one entry per CDR3 protein. The data contain about 830,000 distinct CDR3 sequences, about 59% of them singletons. Sequencing was done on a sample of blood. The receptors were gathered from a man younger than 45 in good health. CDR3s include the opening cysteine and the closing phenylalanine or tryptophan. D genes are given only for firm matches. The size of a clone is reported for some rows only, either as once, few or many, or as a class for expanded clones.

TRBV28,.,TRBJ1-2,.,CASNLIGADKDYTF,TGTGCCAGCAACCTAATAGGGGCAGATAAAGACTACACCTTC
TRBV7-9,.,TRBJ1-5,TRBD1,CASSLGQDQPQHF,TGTGCCAGCAGCCTAGGACAGGATCAGCCCCAGCATTTT
TRBV12-3/TRBV12-4,.,TRBJ2-1,.,CASRSGGGQNNEQFF,TGTGCCAGCAGGTCCGGGGGCGGGCAGAACAATGAGCAGTTCTTC
TRBV28,few,TRBJ1-4,TRBD1,CASSSGQGGEKLFF,TGTGCCAGCAGTTCGGGACAGGGTGGCGAAAAACTGTTTTTT
TRBV20-1,once,TRBJ2-7,TRBD2,CSAVVPLAGHYEQYF,TGCAGTGCTGTGGTTCCACTAGCGGGTCACTACGAGCAGTACTTC
TRBV15,few,TRBJ1-4,.,CATSRDLGEKLFF,TGTGCCACCAGCAGAGATTTGGGTGAAAAACTGTTTTTT
TRBV29-1,.,TRBJ1-2,.,CSVEEELVYGYTF,TGCAGCGTTGAAGAAGAATTAGTCTATGGCTACACCTTC
TRBV6-1,once,TRBJ2-7,.,CASSEYRGIEQYF,TGTGCCAGCAGTGAATATAGGGGAATCGAGCAGTACTTC
TRBV12-3/TRBV12-4,few,TRBJ2-5,.,CASSWTHLLETQYF,TGTGCCAGCAGTTGGACCCACCTTCTAGAGACCCAGTACTTC
TRBV20-1,.,TRBJ2-5,.,CSVSLSETQYF,TGCAGTGTCTCCCTTTCGGAGACCCAGTACTTC
TRBV4-2,few,TRBJ2-4,.,CASSQSRVSGNIQYF,TGTGCCAGCAGCCAGTCCCGCGTTAGCGGAAACATTCAGTACTTC
TRBV4-3,.,TRBJ1-4,TRBD1,CASSQAQRDRKLFF,TGCGCCAGCAGCCAAGCCCAAAGGGACAGAAAACTGTTTTTT
TRBV28,.,TRBJ1-2,TRBD1,CASRTGTMRGYTF,TGTGCCAGCAGGACAGGGACAATGAGAGGCTACACCTTC
TRBV6-2/TRBV6-3,.,TRBJ1-5,.,CASSYSQGKGTTQPQHF,TGTGCCAGCAGTTACTCGCAGGGAAAGGGGACAACGCAGCCCCAGCATTTT
TRBV4-3,.,TRBJ2-5,TRBD2,CASSQDPPGLAGGTQYF,TGCGCCAGCAGCCAAGATCCGCCGGGACTAGCGGGGGGGACCCAGTACTTC
TRBV7-3,.,TRBJ2-1,TRBD2,CASSLTVAGVGNEQFF,TGTGCCAGCAGCTTAACAGTGGCGGGGGTGGGTAATGAGCAGTTCTTC
TRBV12-3/TRBV12-4,.,TRBJ2-1,.,CASSLESSRGGEQFF,TGTGCCAGCAGTTTAGAATCGTCCAGGGGGGGTGAGCAGTTCTTC
TRBV28,.,TRBJ2-7,TRBD1,CASSSGQTKNYEQYF,TGTGCCAGCAGCTCGGGACAGACGAAAAACTACGAGCAGTACTTC
TRBV6-2/TRBV6-3,.,TRBJ2-7,.,CASSWGLEQYF,TGTGCCAGCAGTTGGGGTCTCGAGCAGTACTTC
TRBV5-1,.,TRBJ2-7,TRBD1,CASSLNRGPSYEQYF,TGCGCCAGCAGCTTGAACAGGGGGCCGTCCTACGAGCAGTACTTC
TRBV5-1,once,TRBJ1-2,.,CASSFGGQLNYGYTF,TGCGCCAGCAGCTTTGGTGGTCAACTTAACTATGGCTACACCTTC
TRBV20-1,.,TRBJ2-1,.,CSAWYSGNEQFF,TGCAGTGCTTGGTATAGTGGCAATGAGCAGTTCTTC
TRBV2,.,TRBJ2-3,TRBD2,CASRRLTSGGAWDTQYF,TGTGCCAGCAGGCGCCTGACTAGCGGGGGGGCGTGGGATACGCAGTATTTT
TRBV6-6,.,TRBJ1-6,.,CASSPWEGSRNSPLHF,TGTGCCAGCAGCCCGTGGGAGGGATCGAGGAATTCACCCCTCCACTTT
TRBV6-5,.,TRBJ1-2,.,CASSADISYTF,TGTGCCAGCAGTGCGGACATTAGCTACACCTTC
TRBV2,.,TRBJ2-7,.,CASTSQGDEQYF,TGTGCCAGCACCTCACAGGGAGATGAGCAGTACTTC
TRBV4-3,.,TRBJ2-7,TRBD2,CASSQDPSGGLDSYEQYF,TGCGCCAGCAGCCAAGACCCTAGCGGGGGCCTAGACTCCTACGAGCAGTACTTC
TRBV5-1,few,TRBJ2-7,.,CASSLTGWNEQYF,TGCGCCAGCAGCTTAACGGGGTGGAACGAGCAGTACTTC
TRBV11-2,few,TRBJ2-3,TRBD1,CASSSGTGGTDTQYF,TGTGCCAGCAGCTCTGGGACAGGCGGCACAGATACGCAGTATTTT
TRBV9,once,TRBJ2-2,TRBD1,CASSSRTGSTGELFF,TGTGCCAGCAGCTCCCGGACAGGGAGCACCGGGGAGCTGTTTTTT